Following are 10 T cell receptor beta chains from one sample sequenced in a study of identifying expanded T cells in peripheral blood. The assay was immunoSEQ multiplex PCR, and TCRdb's table has in-frame clones only and misses some. The sample includes 100,000 to 150,000 clones, over 65% seen only once; the top ten take around 3.3%. Sample: blood. These receptors all come from a person between 18 and 75 years old in good health.

This rearrangement joins TRBV4-3 to TRBJ2-2, with D uncertain. The V gene lost 4 bases and the J gene lost 9 bases, with 15 bases spanning the gap. The CDR3 is 14 amino acids. Germline V gene lookup returns CDR1 LGHNA and CDR2 YSLEER. CDR3 in amino acids: CASSPTMGMWELFF. The CDR3 nucleotides read TGCGCCAGCAGCCCCACTATGGGTATGTGGGAGCTGTTTTTT.

The chain uses TRBV6-1 and TRBJ1-3; no clear D. Per germline, CDR1 MNHNS and CDR2 SASEGT. The CDR3 loop spans 12 amino acids. Trimming cost V 6 bases and J 7 bases, with 10 bases left between them. CDR3 bases: TGTGCCAGCAGGGATAATAGGAACACCATATATTTT. Translation: CASRDNRNTIYF.

The chain uses TRBV18 and TRBJ2-3; no firm D call. This CDR3 is built from 14 residues. V was shortened by 3 bases and J by 6 bases, with 13 bases between the two germline ends. CDR1 and CDR2 (germline): KGHSH, LQKENI. The CDR3 reads CASSPRIQRDTQYF. The CDR3 DNA reads TGTGCCAGCTCACCCCGGATCCAACGGGATACGCAGTATTTT.

V and J are TRBV5-4 and TRBJ2-2; 10 bases are shared with TRBD2. The CDR3 is 17 residues long. Trimming removed 4 bases from V and 4 bases from J; junction bases left unmatched: 10. Per germline, CDR1 SGHNT and CDR2 YYREEE (reference sequence). CDR3 coding DNA: TGTGCCAGCAGCCGCGGTGGAGCGGGGGGGCCCACCGGGGAGCTGTTTTTT. Translating it yields CASSRGGAGGPTGELFF.

The rearrangement uses TRBV5-1 and TRBJ2-7; 7 nucleotides match TRBD1. Trimming removed 4 bases from V and 7 bases from J; junction bases left unmatched: 8. Germline V lookup: CDR1 SGHRS, CDR2 YFSETQ. There are 13 residues in the CDR3. The CDR3 bases are TGCGCCAGCAGCACCGCGACAGGGCGGGAGCAGTACTTC. Translating it yields CASSTATGREQYF.

This chain links TRBV9 with TRBJ1-1, with a weak D call TRBD1 (5 bases). With 0 bases removed from V and 1 base from J, the gap between germline ends came to 13 bases. Germline V gene data show CDR1 as SGDLS and CDR2 as YYNGEE. This CDR3 spans 16 amino acids. The CDR3 sequence: CASSVVPGLENTEAFF. The CDR3 region has the DNA TGTGCCAGCAGCGTAGTTCCGGGACTCGAGAACACTGAAGCTTTCTTT.

The chain couples TRBV7-9 to TRBJ1-1; D remains ambiguous. CDR3 length: 16 residues. Germline V gene sequence: CDR1 SEHNR, CDR2 FQNEAQ (reference sequence). Trimming pared 5 bases from V and 2 bases from J, leaving 18 bases between. The CDR3 bases are TGTGCCAGCAGCCCCCCCCGAAGGGCCCTAAACACTGAAGCTTTCTTT. Amino acid sequence: CASSPPRRALNTEAFF. Combining the CDR3 with reference TRBV7-9 and TRBJ1-1 gives the whole variable domain DTGVSQNPRHKITKRGQNVTFRCDPISEHNRLYWYRQTLGQGPEFLTYFQNEAQLEKSRLLSDRFSAERPKGSFSTLEIQRTEQGDSAMYLCASSPPRRALNTEAFFGQGTRLTVV.

The CDR3, as DNA: TGTGCCAGCAGTCTGGGCGGAGGAAGCACTGAAGCTTTCTTT. Its protein is CASSLGGGSTEAFF. J is TRBJ1-1 and V is TRBV27; no definite D call. The ends were cut back, 5 bases at V and 4 bases at J, with 14 bases in the middle. The CDR3 covers 14 residues. The germline V gene encodes CDR1 MNHEY and CDR2 SMNVEV (reference sequence).

This chain uses TRBV30 with TRBJ2-7; possible D gene TRBD1, 6 bases. This CDR3 contains 11 residues. The germline gives CDR1 GTSNPN, CDR2 SVGIG (reference sequence). Trimming shortened V by 2 bases and J by 4 bases, and 6 bases separated the two germline ends. The DNA for the CDR3 is TGTGCCTGGAGTACAGGGTACGAGCAGTACTTC. Translating gives CAWSTGYEQYF.

V usage is TRBV6-5 and J usage is TRBJ2-5; D may be TRBD2 (6 bases). CDR3 length: 15 amino acids. The germline CDR1 and CDR2 sequences are MNHEY and SVGAGI. The V gene lost 3 bases and the J gene lost 4 bases, with 15 bases spanning the gap. CDR3 region: CASSYYTRGTETQYF. The CDR3 DNA reads as TGTGCCAGCAGTTATTATACTCGGGGGACAGAGACCCAGTACTTC.